Detailed here is one T cell receptor (beta chain). Antigen unknown. TCRdb's copy holds only in-frame clones and misses some; the assay was immunoSEQ multiplex PCR. The data show 54,000 or so clones, nearly 90% seen once. These data belong to a study of T cell responses to AZD1222 COVID-19 vaccine. General study results and limits: Most donors were white British and more were female, and clonal diversity was possibly underestimated. Repertoires were collected only later (after the peak T cell response had occurred).

The material was peripheral blood, obtained on day 0 of AZD1222 vaccination. The receptor's source is an adult in good health.

Here the CDR3 reads CASSSGQGNSPLHF. The CDR3 DNA reads as TGTGCCAGCAGCTCGGGACAGGGCAATTCACCCCTCCACTTT. The chain employs TRBV7-2 and TRBJ1-6; 9 bases are shared with TRBD1. The CDR3 totals 14 residues. Looked up from germline, CDR1 is SGHTA and CDR2 is FQGNSA. With 4 bases clipped from V and 7 bases from J, the junction kept 2 bases outside the gene matches. The full variable domain, completed using reference TRBV7-2 and TRBJ1-6, is GAGVSQSPSNKVTEKGKDVELRCDPISGHTALYWYRQSLGQGLEFLIYFQGNSAPDKSGLPSDRFSAERTGGSVSTLTIQRTQQEDSAVYLCASSSGQGNSPLHFGNGTRLTVT.